One and the same sample provided the 25 T cell receptor beta chains below, sequenced in a study of cytotoxic CD8 clonotypes in ibrutinib-treated CLL. TCRdb keeps only in-frame clones here, not all; method: immunoSEQ multiplex PCR. The table lists some 300,000 clones, about 80% of them singletons. Sequenced material: PBMCs, taken before ibrutinib treatment. The receptor set was obtained from a human donor with chronic lymphocytic leukemia.

V is TRBV19 and J is TRBJ2-3, with no clear D. The CDR3 runs 13 residues. V lost 6 bases to trimming and J lost 0 bases, with 7 bases between them. The germline gives CDR1 LNHDA, CDR2 SQIVND (reference sequence). This CDR3 is CASRKDSTDTQYF. CDR3 DNA sequence: TGTGCCAGTAGGAAGGACAGCACAGATACGCAGTATTTT.

The chain carries TRBV4-2 and TRBJ2-7; 7 nucleotides align to TRBD2. The CDR3 runs to 17 residues. Germline V gene data show CDR1 as LGHNA and CDR2 as YNFKEQ. V dropped 4 bases and J dropped 0; count of bases not matched to a gene: 12. CDR3 nucleotide sequence: TGTGCCAGCAGCCGCCGCCATCTAGCGGCAAGCTCCTACGAGCAGTACTTC. Protein sequence: CASSRRHLAASSYEQYF.

The gene calls are TRBV5-1 and TRBJ2-5; D perhaps matches TRBD2 (7 bases). This CDR3 has 15 amino acids. Germline V lookup: CDR1 SGHRS, CDR2 YFSETQ. Trimming cost V 4 bases and J 5 bases, with 18 bases left between them. The DNA of the CDR3 is TGCGCCAGCAGCCAACCCGACGGGGGGCTGGAGACCCAGTACTTC. The encoded protein is CASSQPDGGLETQYF.

This clone was seen a single time. This chain links TRBV5-1 with TRBJ2-1; a weak D match, TRBD2 (6 bases). Deletions cut 0 bases from V and 2 bases from J, with 12 bases between. Per germline, CDR1 SGHRS and CDR2 YFSETQ. The CDR3 sequence is 16 residues long. CDR3 region: CASSLGWGVPYNEQFF. CDR3 sequence (DNA): TGCGCCAGCAGCTTGGGTTGGGGGGTCCCCTACAATGAGCAGTTCTTC.

The CDR3 coding sequence is TGTGCCTGGAGTGTTTGGGGGAGGCAACACGAGCAGTACTTC. Translated, it gives CAWSVWGRQHEQYF. The chain joins TRBV30 to TRBJ2-7, with D perhaps matching TRBD2 (6 bases). The CDR3 is made up of 14 amino acids. CDR1 and CDR2 (germline): GTSNPN, SVGIG (reference sequence). Deletions cut 0 bases from V and 5 bases from J, with 14 bases between.

The chain employs TRBV19 and TRBJ2-5, with D maybe TRBD1 (6 bases). Germline CDR1 and CDR2: LNHDA and SQIVND (reference sequence). The CDR3 has 15 amino acids. Trimming removed 6 bases at V and 5 bases at J, with 19 bases between. The CDR3: CASRPYPWGLETQYF. The DNA for the CDR3 is TGTGCCAGTAGGCCCTACCCGTGGGGGCTCGAGACCCAGTACTTC.

The chain employs TRBV19 and TRBJ2-7; 13 bases are a match to TRBD2. The junction had 6 bases not matched to a gene; V was cut back by 5 bases and J by 5 bases. Germline V lookup: CDR1 LNHDA, CDR2 SQIVND (reference sequence). The CDR3 covers 15 residues. The CDR3 sequence is CASSLRLAGGDEQYF. In nucleotides, the CDR3 is TGTGCCAGTAGTTTACGACTAGCGGGAGGCGACGAGCAGTACTTC.

The chain couples TRBV7-2 to TRBJ2-2; D ambiguous. The CDR3 has 12 amino acids. The germline CDR1 and CDR2 sequences are SGHTA and FQGNSA. Trimming shortened V by 4 bases and J by 5 bases, and 5 bases separated the two germline ends. The CDR3 loop reads CASSSSTGELFF. The CDR3, as DNA: TGTGCCAGCAGCTCCAGTACCGGGGAGCTGTTTTTT.

V is TRBV5-6 and J is TRBJ1-2; TRBD1 might be the D (5 bases). This CDR3 is built from 13 residues. The germline V and J ends were trimmed by 5 bases and 3 bases, with 11 bases remaining between them. Germline-derived CDR1 and CDR2 are SGHDT and YYEEEE. The CDR3 DNA follows: TGTGCCAGCAGGTCCGACAGCTACTATGGCTACACCTTC. Translating gives CASRSDSYYGYTF.

V and J are TRBV19 and TRBJ2-1, with D possibly matching TRBD1 (6 bases). The CDR3 spans 14 residues. Trimming removed 8 bases at V and 2 bases at J, with 13 bases between. Germline V gives CDR1 LNHDA, CDR2 SQIVND (reference sequence). CDR3 loop: CASRDRLTYNEQFF. The CDR3 DNA reads as TGTGCCAGTCGCGACAGGCTTACCTACAATGAGCAGTTCTTC. Based on the CDR3 plus reference TRBV19 and TRBJ2-1, the full variable domain is DGGITQSPKYLFRKEGQNVTLSCEQNLNHDAMYWYRQDPGQGLRLIYYSQIVNDFQKGDIAEGYSVSREKKESFPLTVTSAQKNPTAFYLCASRDRLTYNEQFFGPGTRLTVL.

This chain connects TRBV19 to TRBJ2-1; perhaps TRBD1 as D (6 bases). V lost 1 base and J 5 bases, leaving 12 bases between the germline ends. The CDR3 runs to 15 residues. Looked up from germline, CDR1 is LNHDA and CDR2 is SQIVND (reference sequence). In nucleotides, the CDR3 is TGTGCCAGTAGTATAGTACAGGGCTTTGACAATGAGCAGTTCTTC. Translating gives CASSIVQGFDNEQFF.

The chain has TRBV5-4 and TRBJ2-1; 11 bases line up with TRBD2. The CDR3 loop spans 17 amino acids. Germline V gene data show CDR1 as SGHNT and CDR2 as YYREEE (reference sequence). The ends lost 4 bases at V and 5 bases at J; junction bases unmatched: 11. CDR3 amino acids: CASSPRTSGSQHNEQFF. The CDR3 DNA sequence: TGTGCCAGCAGCCCACGAACTAGCGGGAGCCAGCACAATGAGCAGTTCTTC.

The chain combines TRBV18 with TRBJ1-2, with D perhaps TRBD1 (5 bases). The CDR3 extends over 16 amino acids. Germline V gives CDR1 KGHSH, CDR2 LQKENI. Trimming removed 3 bases from V and 0 bases from J, with 14 bases in between. The CDR3 reads CASSPSGDSTNYGYTF. CDR3 nucleotides: TGTGCCAGCTCACCCTCCGGTGACAGCACTAACTATGGCTACACCTTC. The complete variable domain, with remaining parts taken from reference TRBV18 and TRBJ1-2, reads NAGVMQNPRHLVRRRGQEARLRCSPMKGHSHVYWYRQLPEEGLKFMVYLQKENIIDESGMPKERFSAEFPKEGPSILRIQQVVRGDSAAYFCASSPSGDSTNYGYTFGSGTRLTVV.

This chain links TRBV19 with TRBJ2-7; TRBD2 matches at 9 bases. The trim removed 3 bases at V and 1 base at J, leaving 4 bases unmatched. This CDR3 is built from 15 residues. Germline CDR1 LNHDA, CDR2 SQIVND (reference sequence). The DNA of the CDR3 is TGTGCCAGTAGTATCGGTCTAGCGGGATCCTACGAGCAGTACTTC. Encoded protein: CASSIGLAGSYEQYF.

V and J are TRBV30 and TRBJ1-4; TRBD1 might be the D (5 bases). The CDR3 consists of 13 residues. Germline assignment: CDR1 GTSNPN and CDR2 SVGIG (reference sequence). V was shortened by 7 bases and J by 2 bases, with 11 bases between the two germline ends. This chain's CDR3 is CASQRGTNEKLFF. CDR3 coding DNA: TGTGCCTCCCAGCGGGGGACTAATGAAAAACTGTTTTTT.

The CDR3 DNA sequence: TGTGCCAGCAGGAAAGGGACCGCGCAGTATTTT. It encodes CASRKGTAQYF. The rearrangement joins TRBV27 to TRBJ2-3, with D perhaps matching TRBD1 or TRBD2 (5 bases each). Trimming took off 6 bases at V and 10 bases at J, with 11 bases between the two ends. Germline values: CDR1 MNHEY, CDR2 SMNVEV (reference sequence). This CDR3 is built from 11 residues.

V gene TRBV7-8 combines with J gene TRBJ2-1; 7 bases are a match to TRBD2. Germline-derived CDR1 and CDR2 are SGHVS and FQNEAQ. The CDR3 length is 15 residues. J gave up 5 bases and V 6 bases, and 10 bases lay outside the gene matches. CDR3 amino acids: CASSLTGLSHNEQFF. In DNA, the CDR3 is TGTGCCAGCAGTCTAACGGGACTATCTCACAATGAGCAGTTCTTC. The full variable domain, rest sourced from reference TRBV7-8 and TRBJ2-1, is GAGVSQSPRYKVAKRGQDVALRCDPISGHVSLFWYQQALGQGPEFLTYFQNEAQLDKSGLPSDRFFAERPEGSVSTLKIQRTQQEDSAVYLCASSLTGLSHNEQFFGPGTRLTVL.

This clone was counted a few times. The gene calls are TRBV25-1 and TRBJ2-2; TRBD1 might be the D (6 bases). Between the trimmed V and J ends, which lost 7 bases and 4 bases, there was a span of 13 bases. Per germline, CDR1 MGHDK and CDR2 SYGVNS. The CDR3 totals 14 residues. CDR3 sequence reads: CASNRDTATGELFF. The CDR3 DNA sequence: TGTGCCAGCAACCGGGACACGGCCACCGGGGAGCTGTTTTTT.

This chain connects TRBV5-1 to TRBJ2-2; D is possibly TRBD2 (6 bases). The V end was cut by 2 bases, the J end by 2 bases, with 13 bases between. The CDR3 spans 16 residues. From germline, CDR1 is SGHRS and CDR2 YFSETQ. The CDR3 reads CASSFSPSANTGELFF. The CDR3 DNA sequence: TGCGCCAGCAGCTTCAGTCCTAGCGCCAACACCGGGGAGCTGTTTTTT.

J is TRBJ2-1 and V is TRBV4-1; D gene unclear. The germline V and J ends were trimmed by 5 bases and 5 bases, with 7 bases remaining between them. Germline CDR1 MGHRA, CDR2 YSYEKL. This CDR3 is built from 12 residues. The CDR3: CASSYKDNEQFF. For the CDR3, the DNA is TGCGCCAGCAGCTACAAGGACAATGAGCAGTTCTTC.

The chain carries TRBV5-4 and TRBJ2-7; no definite D call. This CDR3 has 13 amino acids. V lost 0 bases and J lost 12, with 16 bases in between. Germline V lookup: CDR1 SGHNT, CDR2 YYREEE (reference sequence). The chain's CDR3 is CASSLEQYEDPYF. The CDR3 region has the DNA TGTGCCAGCAGCTTGGAACAGTATGAGGATCCGTACTTC.

This clone was observed a handful of times. The V gene is TRBV6-1, the J gene TRBJ1-2; unclear D gene. The germline V gene has CDR1 MNHNS and CDR2 SASEGT. The CDR3 extends over 15 amino acids. V was clipped by 2 bases and J by 4 bases, with 14 bases between them. The CDR3 DNA is TGTGCCAGCAGTGAATGGATTCCGCGCGCCTATGGCTACACCTTC. This translates into CASSEWIPRAYGYTF.

The chain links TRBV28 to TRBJ1-1, with D unresolved. With 6 bases removed from V and 1 base from J, the gap between germline ends came to 18 bases. The CDR3 is made up of 16 amino acids. Germline values: CDR1 MDHEN, CDR2 SYDVKM. The CDR3: CASRNPSIGWNTEAFF. The CDR3 DNA reads as TGTGCCAGCAGAAACCCTAGTATTGGATGGAACACTGAAGCTTTCTTT.

The chain links TRBV5-1 to TRBJ2-7; 7 bases are shared with TRBD1. The germline V gene encodes CDR1 SGHRS and CDR2 YFSETQ. The V gene end was trimmed by 0 bases and the J gene end by 6 bases; junction bases not matched to a gene: 6. The CDR3 covers 14 residues. The CDR3 DNA sequence: TGCGCCAGCAGCTTGGGACAGGGTAACCGCGAGCAGTACTTC. Translated, it gives CASSLGQGNREQYF.

This chain links TRBV7-2 with TRBJ2-7; 7 nucleotides line up with TRBD1. The V segment lost 2 bases and the J segment 4 bases; nucleotides outside the gene matches: 5. The CDR3 consists of 14 residues. Germline-derived CDR1 and CDR2 are SGHTA and FQGNSA. This CDR3 reads CASSLHRGKYEQYF. CDR3 bases: TGTGCCAGCAGCTTACACAGGGGAAAATACGAGCAGTACTTC.